This T cell receptor (beta chain) stems from a study of molecular identifiers for immune sequencing clone quantification. This clonotype showed up many times. TCRdb fed the PCR reads into MiXCR, producing one record per CDR3 protein. The repertoire consists of about 640,000 distinct CDR3 sequences, with just under 20% occurring once and the leading ten covering roughly 0.83%. V was trimmed by 6 bases and J by 13 bases, leaving 13 bases between them. This CDR3 has 11 residues. Germline values: CDR1 ENHRY, CDR2 SYGVKD. The chain employs TRBV10-3 and TRBJ2-4; D is uncertain. Sequenced sample: naive CD8+ T cells from blood, with Jurkat cell RNA spiked in. The subset denotes: FACS-sorted CD8+CD4-CCR7+CD45RA+ naive T cells. The origin of this receptor is a human donor in good health. Some libraries in this study had Jurkat cell RNA spiked in. CDR3 coding DNA: TGTGCCATCAGGATAGGAAGTGAACAGTACTTC. Residues: CAIRIGSEQYF.